This T cell receptor beta chain stems from a study of shared clonotypes between healthy human individuals (dated by TCRdb to the early 2020s). About the full investigation: A few men and two women, aged 18 to 49 years, made up the cohort. Per donor, leukapheresis produced somewhere between about 0.94 and 9 billion PBMCs. To estimate repertoire size and how much clonotype sharing occurs between individuals, the study deeply sequenced the blood TCR repertoires of five healthy adults. To increase sequencing depth and limit assay-specific biases, different laboratories used diverse techniques to prepare libraries and sequence TCR repertoires. For each donor, CD4 naive and CD4 memory were each run on three plates, CD8 naive on two plates, and CD8 memory on one plate. The full study reports these points: Naive subsets generally had larger estimated clonotype richness than memory subsets did. About 4.5% of naive CD4, 3.5% of naive CD8, 2% to 2.5% of memory CD4, and 0.35% to 0.5% of memory CD8 clonotypes were shared across four donors. Only blood was sampled, and tissue TCR repertoires likely differ from those in blood. Compared with non-shared clonotypes, clonotypes shared by all four sorted-subset donors had higher generation probabilities. Pairwise subsampling led to the expectation that sequencing depth would affect the degree of clonotype sharing among donors. Even with the large sequencing depth, rarefaction of the sorted-subset datasets indicated that sequencing was incomplete. Because the study included only a small number of donors, the genetic and exposure-history diversity represented was limited.

For the CD8 naive samples, CD45RO-negative cells were positively selected for CCR7, yielding a CD45RA+CCR7+ population from which TemRA cells were excluded. Healthy HIV-negative adults with no recently reported acute infections or vaccinations were included as donors. All donors were Caucasian adults living in Nashville, Tennessee, USA. After blood collection by leukapheresis, PBMCs were isolated using Ficoll-Histopaque density gradient centrifugation and then cryopreserved in the vapor phase of liquid nitrogen. Analytical flow cytometry was used to check the purity and quantity of each magnetically sorted T cell population. Genomic DNA was isolated from each sorted fraction and quantified by UV absorbance on a Nanodrop 2000c. About this clone: What antigen it recognizes has not been identified. No clone much larger than this one lies a single base away; base qualities are absent.

Using the deep immunoSEQ assay, multiplex PCR amplified TCR CDR3 regions from genomic DNA. Extracted genomic DNA from each cell subset was spread evenly across all wells of several immunoSEQ 96-well plates, with each plate serving as a replicate. Each replicate PCR for sorted subsets received around 200 ng genomic DNA, equal to roughly 29,000 T cell genomes. The purified libraries were quantified using a Qubit 3.0 fluorometer, sized with a Bioanalyzer 2100, and then quantified again using the KAPA Library Quantification kit. Every immunoSEQ 96-well plate was sequenced on a separate single-read 150-cycle Illumina NextSeq 550 flow cell. The study's own analysis went as follows. Because the immunoSEQ output held only junctional sequences and lacked quality scores, the filtering could not match the filtering applied to full-length reads. To assign V/J genes and CDR3, sequences were annotated against IMGT germline references using PyIR, a Python wrapper for IgBLAST v1.9. Reads were filtered out if the reads had weak V/J assignments (E-value above 1e-6), no CDR3, stop codons, out-of-frame junctions, or ambiguous translated residues. A V3J clonotype was defined by an identical inferred V gene, J gene, and CDR3 amino acid sequence. Percentage overlap between repertoires was computed as shared unique clonotypes divided by the size of the smaller repertoire. Richness of each repertoire was evaluated using RTK rarefaction, the Chao1 estimator, and Recon v2.1 estimates of unobserved clonotypes. For all TCRbeta clonotypes obtained by the gDNA method from a few donors, generation probabilities were computed with OLGA. TCRdb re-hosts the immuneACCESS table, in-frame sequences only. Its copies lack some clones; in the studies checked, an unresolved V gene accounts for under half of them, and the cause for the rest is not known. V and J calls and clone size are those listed in that table; D and trimming were worked out from the DNA. Recorded for this sample are under 600,000 clones; roughly 98% of them occurred a single time. Clones ranked in the top ten supply 0.3% of the sample.

In the germline V gene (reference sequence), CDR1 corresponds to MNHEY and CDR2 to SMNVEV. There are 15 amino acids in the CDR3, from cysteine to phenylalanine inclusive. Just the 45-base CDR3 DNA is kept, in frame starting at base 1. The germline ends are 18 bases apart after V is trimmed by 5 bases and J by 5 bases. The sample comprised naive CD8+ T cells sorted from blood. The cell subset or site label, read with the paper, signifies: CD45RA+CCR7+. The sequence came from a man aged 30-40 years in good health. Here the chain combines TRBV27 and TRBJ2-5; the D element could tentatively be TRBD1 or TRBD2, as 5 bases agree for each. The CDR3 has the sequence CASSQLGGSVETQYF. The nucleotide sequence is given as TGTGCCAGCAGTCAACTTGGGGGTAGCGTGGAGACCCAGTACTTC.